One T cell receptor (beta chain) is described in this entry. Its antigen remains unidentified. TCRdb reprocessed the 5' RACE reads and reports one entry per CDR3 protein, with no DNA. This sample's table has a few hundred thousand distinct CDR3 sequences. This entry belongs to a study of T cells expressing NK-cell markers. Study outcomes and limitations: The share of CD8+ T cells held by dominant NKG2C+ clonotypes was about 1.0-7.5% in about six donors.

This receptor was identified in a man between 18 and 69 years old in good health. The sequencing sample was made of blood T cells: a sorted CD56 or NKG2C T cell subset, CD4+ or CD8+ T cells, or bulk PBMC T cells (not recorded which).

CDR3 region: CASSLGNNVDGYTF. The chain recombines TRBV28 with TRBJ1-2. The CDR3 totals 14 residues. Germline V gene lookup returns CDR1 MDHEN and CDR2 SYDVKM.